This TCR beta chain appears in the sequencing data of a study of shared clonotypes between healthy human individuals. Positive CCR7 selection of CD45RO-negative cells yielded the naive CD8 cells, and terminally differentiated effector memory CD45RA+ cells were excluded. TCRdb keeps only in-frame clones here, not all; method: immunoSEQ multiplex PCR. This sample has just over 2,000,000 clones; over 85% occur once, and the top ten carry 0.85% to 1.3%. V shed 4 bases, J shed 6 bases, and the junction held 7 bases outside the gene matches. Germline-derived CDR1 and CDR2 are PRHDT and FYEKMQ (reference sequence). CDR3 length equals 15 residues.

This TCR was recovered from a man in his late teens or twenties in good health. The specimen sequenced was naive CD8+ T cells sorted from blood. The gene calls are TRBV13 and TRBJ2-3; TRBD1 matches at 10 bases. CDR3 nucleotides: TGTGCCAGCAGCTACGGGACAGGGGCCCCGGATACGCAGTATTTT. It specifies CASSYGTGAPDTQYF. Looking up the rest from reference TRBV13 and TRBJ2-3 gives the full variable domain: AAGVIQSPRHLIKEKRETATLKCYPIPRHDTVYWYQQGPGQDPQFLISFYEKMQSDKGSIPDRFSAQQFSDYHSELNMSSLELGDSALYFCASSYGTGAPDTQYFGPGTRLTVL.